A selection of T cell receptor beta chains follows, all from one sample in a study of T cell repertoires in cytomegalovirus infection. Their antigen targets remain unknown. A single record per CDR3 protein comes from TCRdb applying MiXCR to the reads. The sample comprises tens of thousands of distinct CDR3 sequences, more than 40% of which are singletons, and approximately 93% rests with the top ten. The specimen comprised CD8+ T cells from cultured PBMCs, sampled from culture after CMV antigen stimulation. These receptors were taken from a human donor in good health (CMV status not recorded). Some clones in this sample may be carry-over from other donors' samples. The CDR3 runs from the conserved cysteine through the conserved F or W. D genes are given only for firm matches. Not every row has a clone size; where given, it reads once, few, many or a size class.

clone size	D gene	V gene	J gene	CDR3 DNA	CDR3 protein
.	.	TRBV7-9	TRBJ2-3	TGTGCCAGCAGCCGAGGACCCGTGAACACAGATACGCAGTATTTT	CASSRGPVNTDTQYF
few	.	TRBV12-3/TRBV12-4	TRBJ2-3	TGTGCCAGCAGTCCCTTTCGGGTTTCCGCGGATACGCAGTATTTT	CASSPFRVSADTQYF
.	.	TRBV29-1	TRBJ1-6	TGCAGCGTTTCGGGAGACTCCTATAATTCACCCCTCCACTTT	CSVSGDSYNSPLHF
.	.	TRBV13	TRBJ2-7	TGTGCCAGCAGCCATGAGAACTACGAGCAGTACTTC	CASSHENYEQYF
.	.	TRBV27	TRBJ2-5	TGTGCCAGCAGTTTAATTTCTTCTCTCAGGGAGACCCAGTACTTC	CASSLISSLRETQYF
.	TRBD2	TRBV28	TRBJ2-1	TGTGCCAGCAGTCTCCCCGGGACTAGCCGTGAGCAGTTCTTC	CASSLPGTSREQFF
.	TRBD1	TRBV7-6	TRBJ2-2	TGTGCCAGCAGCTCCCGGGACAGGGGGCGGAACACCGGGGAGCTGTTTTTT	CASSSRDRGRNTGELFF
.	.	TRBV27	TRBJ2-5	TGTGCCAGCAGTCCGTACAGGGAAGAGACCCAGTACTTC	CASSPYREETQYF
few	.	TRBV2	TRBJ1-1	TGTGCCAGCAGTGAGAGGATTACGGACACTGAAGCTTTCTTT	CASSERITDTEAFF
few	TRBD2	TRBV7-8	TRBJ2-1	TGTGCCAGCAGCTTTACACTAGCGGGGGTTCCCAATGAGCAGTTCTTC	CASSFTLAGVPNEQFF
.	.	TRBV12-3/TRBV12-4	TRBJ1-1	TGTGCCGGCAGACTCTCCGTAGGCACTGAAGCTTTCTTT	CAGRLSVGTEAFF
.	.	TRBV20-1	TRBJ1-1	TGCAGTGCTAGAAGCCCACCGGGTGAAGCTTTCTTT	CSARSPPGEAFF
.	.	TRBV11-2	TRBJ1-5	TGTGCCAGCAGCTTCGGGAGAGGGGTGAATCAGCCCCAGCATTTT	CASSFGRGVNQPQHF
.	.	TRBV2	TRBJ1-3	TGTGCCAGCAGTGAAACTCGCTTCGACACCCGACGAAACACCATATATTTT	CASSETRFDTRRNTIYF
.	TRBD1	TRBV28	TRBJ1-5	TGTGCCAGCAGTCTGGGACAGCGCAATCAGCCCCAGCATTTT	CASSLGQRNQPQHF
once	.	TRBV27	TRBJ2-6	TGTGCCAGCAGCACGAGGAGCGGCAGGCTCAGCTCTGGGGCCAACGTCCTGACTTTC	CASSTRSGRLSSGANVLTF
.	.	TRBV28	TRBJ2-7	TGTGCCAGCAGTCAGACAGAACGTCCCTACGAGCAGTACTTC	CASSQTERPYEQYF
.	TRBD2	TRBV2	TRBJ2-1	TGTGCCAGCCCTAGCGGGAGATACAATGAGCAGTTCTTC	CASPSGRYNEQFF
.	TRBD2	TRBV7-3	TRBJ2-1	TGTGCCAGCAGCTGGGCGGGAGAGGGGAATGAGCAGTTCTTC	CASSWAGEGNEQFF
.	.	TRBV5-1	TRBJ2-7	TGCGCCAGCAGCTTGGTAGGGGGGCGCGTTGGTCACGAGCAGTACTTC	CASSLVGGRVGHEQYF
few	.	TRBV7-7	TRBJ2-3	TGTGCTAGCAGCCCGTCCGGGACCTCGGGAGATACGCAGTATTTT	CASSPSGTSGDTQYF
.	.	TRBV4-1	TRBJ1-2	TGCGCCAGCAGCCAAGATCGTAGCGGGGGCGATGGCTACACCTTC	CASSQDRSGGDGYTF
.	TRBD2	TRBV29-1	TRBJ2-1	TGCAGCGTTGAAGATTGGGGGGGATCCTCAAGTGAGCAGTTCTTC	CSVEDWGGSSSEQFF
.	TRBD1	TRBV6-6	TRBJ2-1	TGTGCCAGCAGTTCCGGACAGGGGGCGATTTACAATGAGCAGTTCTTC	CASSSGQGAIYNEQFF
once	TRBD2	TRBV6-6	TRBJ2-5	TGTGCCAGCATTGGACTAGCGGGTCCACAAGAGACCCAGTACTTC	CASIGLAGPQETQYF
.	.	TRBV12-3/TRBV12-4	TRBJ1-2	TGTGCCAGCAATCCGGGACACCAGATTTATGGCTACACCTTC	CASNPGHQIYGYTF
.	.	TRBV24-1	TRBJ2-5	TGTGCCACCAGTCCGACGGGTCAAGAGACCCAGTACTTC	CATSPTGQETQYF
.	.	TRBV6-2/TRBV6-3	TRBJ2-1	TGTGCCAGCAGACCCGACGGGTCCTACAATGAGCAGTTCTTC	CASRPDGSYNEQFF
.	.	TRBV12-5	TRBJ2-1	TGTGCTAGTGGTTCACCCTACCTTGAGGGAAACAATGAGCAGTTCTTC	CASGSPYLEGNNEQFF
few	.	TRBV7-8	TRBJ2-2	TGTGCCAGCAGCGTCGCCACCGGGGAGCTGTTTTTT	CASSVATGELFF
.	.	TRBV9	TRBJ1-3	TGTGCCAGCGGGCAAAACACCATATATTTT	CASGQNTIYF
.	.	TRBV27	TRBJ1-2	TGTGCCAGCTCGGCAACGCCGAGCTATGGCTACACCTTC	CASSATPSYGYTF
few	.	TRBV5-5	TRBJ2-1	TGTGCCAGCAGCTTTGCTACCGCTTCCTACAATGAGCAGTTCTTC	CASSFATASYNEQFF
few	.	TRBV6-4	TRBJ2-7	TGTGCCAGCAGTGACACCTCTTTCCGGGATAAACGGGACGAGCAGTACTTC	CASSDTSFRDKRDEQYF
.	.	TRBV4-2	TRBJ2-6	TGTGCCAGCAGCCAGCCGTACCACGACAGCGACTCTGGGGCCAACGTCCTGACTTTC	CASSQPYHDSDSGANVLTF
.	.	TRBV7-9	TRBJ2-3	TGTGCCAGCAGCTCTTCCACTAGCCGGGGGGCCCTCGATACGCAGTATTTT	CASSSSTSRGALDTQYF
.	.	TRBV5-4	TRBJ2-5	TGTGCCAGCAGCTTGGGCGGCAAGCCGGGTGGGACCCAGTACTTC	CASSLGGKPGGTQYF
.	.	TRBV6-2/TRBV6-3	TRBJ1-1	TGTGCCAGCAGTTACGTGGCAGGGAACACTGAAGCTTTCTTT	CASSYVAGNTEAFF
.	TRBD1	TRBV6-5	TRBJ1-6	TGTGCCAGCAGATACGGGACAGGGGTCAATTCACCCCTCCACTTT	CASRYGTGVNSPLHF
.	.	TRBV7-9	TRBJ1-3	TGTGCCAGCAGAGCTACTAGGGGTGTCCGGTGGAACACCATATATTTT	CASRATRGVRWNTIYF
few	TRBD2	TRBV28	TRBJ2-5	TGTGCCAGCAAACGGTTGCGGGAGGGCCCGGGGGAGACCCAGTACTTC	CASKRLREGPGETQYF
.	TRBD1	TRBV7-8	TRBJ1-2	TGTGCCAGCAGCTCGAATCCGGACAGGGGGCCGGATGGCTACACCTTC	CASSSNPDRGPDGYTF
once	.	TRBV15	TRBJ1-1	TGTGCCACCAGCAGAGATTGGCGGGGGGCGAATACTGAAGCTTTCTTT	CATSRDWRGANTEAFF
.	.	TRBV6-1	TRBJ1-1	TGTGCCAGCAGTTACGGCGCCAGTTACACTGAAGCTTTCTTT	CASSYGASYTEAFF
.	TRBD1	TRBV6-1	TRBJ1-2	TGTGCCAGCGGGAACCGGGACAGTTCTCTTCCCGGGGATGGCTACACCTTC	CASGNRDSSLPGDGYTF
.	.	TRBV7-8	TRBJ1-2	TGTGCCAGCAGCTCGACAGTTGACGGTGGCTACACCTTC	CASSSTVDGGYTF
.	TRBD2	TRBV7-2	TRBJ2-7	TGTGCCAGCAGCTTAGGACTAGCGGTCTACGAGCAGTACTTC	CASSLGLAVYEQYF
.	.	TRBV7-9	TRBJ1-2	TGTGCCAGCAGCTTAGACGGTTCCAGTCCTAACTATGGCTACACCTTC	CASSLDGSSPNYGYTF
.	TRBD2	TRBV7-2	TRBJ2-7	TGTGCCAGCAGCTTAGGCGGGAGGGCTTACGAGCAGTACTTC	CASSLGGRAYEQYF
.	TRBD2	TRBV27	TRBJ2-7	TGTGCCAGCCATACTAGCGGCCGAGGGTCCTACGAGCAGTACTTC	CASHTSGRGSYEQYF
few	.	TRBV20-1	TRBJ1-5	TGCAGTGCTAGAGATGCCGCATCGGGCAGCCTCAATCAGCCCCAGCATTTT	CSARDAASGSLNQPQHF
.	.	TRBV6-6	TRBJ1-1	TGTGCCAGCAGCCCTTACATGGCTGAGAACACTGAAGCTTTCTTT	CASSPYMAENTEAFF
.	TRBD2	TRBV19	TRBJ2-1	TGTGCCAGTAGTATTAAGGCTAGCGGGCTTAGTAGCTCCTACAATGAGCAGTTCTTC	CASSIKASGLSSSYNEQFF
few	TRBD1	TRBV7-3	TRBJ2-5	TGTGCCAGCAGCTTAAACAGGGGCCAAGAGACCCAGTACTTC	CASSLNRGQETQYF
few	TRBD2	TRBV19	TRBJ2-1	TGTGCCAGTAGTAAACTAGCGGGGGCCTACAATGAGCAGTTCTTC	CASSKLAGAYNEQFF
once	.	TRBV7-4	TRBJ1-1	TGTGCCAGCAGATCAGGGACACCGTGGGACACTGAAGCTTTCTTT	CASRSGTPWDTEAFF
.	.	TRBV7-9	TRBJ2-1	TGTGCCAGCAGCTTACAGGGCGGGGAGACGGTCTACAATGAGCAGTTCTTC	CASSLQGGETVYNEQFF